This TCR beta chain is drawn from a study of PD-1 blockade in classical Hodgkin lymphoma. Study conclusions and caveats: It was CD4+ TCR diversity, not CD8+, that rose significantly by C4D1. Partial responders and progressors had significantly lower baseline TCR diversity. Newly diagnosed patients reportedly had lower baseline TCR diversity than healthy donors.

Assay used: immunoSEQ multiplex PCR; TCRdb lists only in-frame clones, some missing. This sample carries approximately 27,000 clones, about four fifths of them seen once, and the ten largest clones take under 20%. Turning to this clone: No antigen is known for it.

Time point: cycle 4 day 1 (C4D1), after 6 weeks of nivolumab. Each and every patient relapsed after autologous stem cell transplantation, and patients got differing brentuximab vedotin exposure. When best responses were assessed, they were complete response, partial response or progressive disease. V lost 2 bases and J 7 bases, leaving 12 bases between the germline ends. Germline CDR1 reads MNHEY; CDR2 reads SMNVEV (reference sequence). This CDR3 is 14 amino acids long. The origin of this receptor is a human donor with classical Hodgkin lymphoma. Sample: peripheral blood mononuclear cells (PBMCs), taken before the fourth cycle of nivolumab. The chain combines TRBV27 with TRBJ1-5, with D possibly being TRBD1 (6 bases). The DNA of the CDR3 is TGTGCCAGCAGTTTAACAGGGCAGTACCAGCCCCAGCATTTT. Its translation is CASSLTGQYQPQHF.